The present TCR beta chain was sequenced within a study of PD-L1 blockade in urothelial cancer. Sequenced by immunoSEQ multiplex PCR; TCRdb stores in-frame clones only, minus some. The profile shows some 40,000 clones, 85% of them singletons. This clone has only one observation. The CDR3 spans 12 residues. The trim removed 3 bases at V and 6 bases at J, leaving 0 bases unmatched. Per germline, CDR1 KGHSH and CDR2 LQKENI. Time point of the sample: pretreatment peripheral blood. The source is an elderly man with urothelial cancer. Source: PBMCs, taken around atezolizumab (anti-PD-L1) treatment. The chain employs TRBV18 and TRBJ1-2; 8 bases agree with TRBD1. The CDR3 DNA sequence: TGTGCCAGCTCACCGACAGGGGATGGCTACACCTTC. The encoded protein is CASSPTGDGYTF.